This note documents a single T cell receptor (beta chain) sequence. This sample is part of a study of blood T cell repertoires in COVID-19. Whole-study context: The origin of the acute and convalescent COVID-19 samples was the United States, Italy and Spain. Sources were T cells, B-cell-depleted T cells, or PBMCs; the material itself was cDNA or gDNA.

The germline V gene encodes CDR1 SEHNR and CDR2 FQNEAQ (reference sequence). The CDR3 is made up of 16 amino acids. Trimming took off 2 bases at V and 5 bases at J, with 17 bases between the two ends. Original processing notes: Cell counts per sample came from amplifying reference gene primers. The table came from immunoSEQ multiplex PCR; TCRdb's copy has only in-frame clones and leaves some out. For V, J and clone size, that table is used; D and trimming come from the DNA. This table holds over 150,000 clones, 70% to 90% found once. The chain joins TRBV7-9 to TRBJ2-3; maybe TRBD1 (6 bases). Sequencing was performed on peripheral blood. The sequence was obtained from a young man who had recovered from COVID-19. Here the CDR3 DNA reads TGTGCCAGCAGCTTAAAAAAGGGGGTTCCACAAGATACGCAGTATTTT. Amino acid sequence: CASSLKKGVPQDTQYF.